Following are 6 T cell receptor beta chains from one sample sequenced in a study of cytomegalovirus exposure and HLA in healthy donors (dated 2017 in TCRdb). Libraries were constructed by the immunoSEQ multiplex PCR assay. A mixture of 60 forward primers for TCR Vbeta segments and 13 reverse primers for TCR Jbeta segments was used in the multiplex PCR. Held by TCRdb, this immuneACCESS table contains in-frame sequences only and omits some clones. Under half of the omission traces to an unresolved V gene where checked; the cause of the rest is unknown. The sample table records around 200,000 clones; 75% to 80% of these occur just once. The ten largest clones represent 1.5% to 2% of the sample. Sequencing was performed on PBMCs. Receptors originate from a man younger than 35 in good health and CMV-seronegative.

This rearrangement joins TRBV6-6 to TRBJ2-7; D unclear. Trimming left V 0 bases short and J 3 bases short, with 9 bases between. The CDR3 consists of 14 residues. Germline-derived CDR1 and CDR2 are MNHNY and SVGAGI (reference sequence). For the CDR3, the DNA is TGTGCCAGCAGTTACTCGACTCATATCTACGAGCAGTACTTC. Protein sequence: CASSYSTHIYEQYF.

The CDR3: CASSQQGQPQHF. DNA for the CDR3: TGTGCCAGCAGTCAACAGGGACAGCCCCAGCATTTT. The chain couples TRBV6-1 to TRBJ1-5; D is perhaps TRBD1 (6 bases). Germline V gene lookup returns CDR1 MNHNS and CDR2 SASEGT. V was shortened by 5 bases and J by 7 bases, with 9 bases between the two germline ends. This CDR3 spans 12 amino acids.

This rearrangement joins TRBV11-2 to TRBJ2-7, with TRBD2 matching over 8 bases. The trim removed 1 base at V and 7 bases at J, leaving 9 bases unmatched. The V gene's germline CDR1 is SGHAT and CDR2 FQNNGV. This CDR3 has 15 residues. CDR3 DNA: TGTGCCAGCAGCTTAGTTAGCGGGATCCAGGGGGAGCAGTACTTC. Encoded protein: CASSLVSGIQGEQYF.

The chain has TRBV2 and TRBJ2-7; 7 bases are a match to TRBD1. This CDR3 spans 15 amino acids. Trimming at V came to 5 bases and at J to 0 bases, leaving 7 bases not matched to a gene. Per the germline V gene, CDR1 is SNHLY and CDR2 is FYNNEI. Written as DNA, the CDR3 is TGTGCCAGCAGTCGACAGGGAATAAACTCCTACGAGCAGTACTTC. Translated, it gives CASSRQGINSYEQYF.

The J gene is TRBJ1-2, the V gene TRBV7-2; D is undetermined. Germline V CDR1 and CDR2: SGHTA, FQGNSA. Deletions cut 1 base from V and 7 bases from J, with 4 bases between. This CDR3 has 11 residues. Here the CDR3 reads CASSLVSGYTF. The CDR3 DNA sequence: TGTGCCAGCAGCTTAGTCTCTGGCTACACCTTC.

Here the CDR3 DNA reads TGTGCCAGCAGCTTTGGACTAGCGGGTGTTATTGTGAGTGAGCAGTTCTTC. Protein: CASSFGLAGVIVSEQFF. The rearrangement links TRBV7-8 to TRBJ2-1; 11 nucleotides match TRBD2. CDR3 length: 17 residues. The germline V gene encodes CDR1 SGHVS and CDR2 FQNEAQ. After removal of 3 bases from V and 9 bases from J, the junction contained 13 bases not matched to a gene.